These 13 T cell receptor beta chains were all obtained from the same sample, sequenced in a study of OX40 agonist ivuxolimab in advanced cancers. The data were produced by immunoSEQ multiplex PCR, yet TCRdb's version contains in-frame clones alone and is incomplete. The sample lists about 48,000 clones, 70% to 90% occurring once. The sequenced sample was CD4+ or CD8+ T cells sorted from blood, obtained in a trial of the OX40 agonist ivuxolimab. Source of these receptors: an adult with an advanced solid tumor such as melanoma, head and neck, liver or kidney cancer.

The CDR3, as DNA: TGTGCCAGTAACGAGCAGGGAGTCGCTAACTATGGCTACACCTTC. Translation: CASNEQGVANYGYTF. The rearrangement links TRBV19 to TRBJ1-2; a possible D gene is TRBD1 (5 bases). Germline V lookup: CDR1 LNHDA, CDR2 SQIVND (reference sequence). V lost 7 bases, J lost 0 bases, and 15 bases lay in between. This CDR3 comprises 15 residues.

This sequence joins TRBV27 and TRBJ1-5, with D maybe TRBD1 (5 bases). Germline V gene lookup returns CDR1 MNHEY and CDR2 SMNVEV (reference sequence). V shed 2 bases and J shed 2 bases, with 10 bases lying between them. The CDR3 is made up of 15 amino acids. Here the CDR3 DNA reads TGTGCCAGCAGTTTAGGAGGGGCCGGCAATCAGCCCCAGCATTTT. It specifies CASSLGGAGNQPQHF.

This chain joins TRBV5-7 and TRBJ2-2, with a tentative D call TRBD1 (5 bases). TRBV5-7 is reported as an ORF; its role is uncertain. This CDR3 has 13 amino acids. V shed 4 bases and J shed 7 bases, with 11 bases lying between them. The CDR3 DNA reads TGTGCCAGCAGCGACTTCCAGGGCGGGGAGCTGTTTTTT. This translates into CASSDFQGGELFF.

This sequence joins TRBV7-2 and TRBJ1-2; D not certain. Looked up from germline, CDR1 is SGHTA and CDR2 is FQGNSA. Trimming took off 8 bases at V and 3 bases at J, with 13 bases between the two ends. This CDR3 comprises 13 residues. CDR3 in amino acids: CASPGETDYGYTF. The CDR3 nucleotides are TGTGCCAGCCCCGGGGAGACGGACTATGGCTACACCTTC.

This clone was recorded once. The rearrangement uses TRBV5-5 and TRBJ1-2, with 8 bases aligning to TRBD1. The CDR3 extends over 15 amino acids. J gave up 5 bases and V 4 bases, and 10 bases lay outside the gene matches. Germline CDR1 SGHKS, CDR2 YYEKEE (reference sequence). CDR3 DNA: TGTGCCAGCAGCAACCTCGCGACAGGGGATTATGGCTACACCTTC. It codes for CASSNLATGDYGYTF.

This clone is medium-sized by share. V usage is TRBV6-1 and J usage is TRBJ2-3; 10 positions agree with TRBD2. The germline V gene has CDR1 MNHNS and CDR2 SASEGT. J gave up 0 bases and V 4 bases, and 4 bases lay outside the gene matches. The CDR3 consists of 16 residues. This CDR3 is CASSATSGHSTDTQYF. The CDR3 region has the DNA TGTGCCAGCAGTGCGACTAGCGGGCATAGCACAGATACGCAGTATTTT.

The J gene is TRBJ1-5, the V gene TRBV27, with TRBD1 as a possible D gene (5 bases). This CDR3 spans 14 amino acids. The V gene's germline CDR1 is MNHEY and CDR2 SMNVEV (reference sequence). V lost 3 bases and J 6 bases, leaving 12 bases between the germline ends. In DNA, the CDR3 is TGTGCCAGCAGTTTTGGGGGGACCGGTCAGCCCCAGCATTTT. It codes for CASSFGGTGQPQHF.

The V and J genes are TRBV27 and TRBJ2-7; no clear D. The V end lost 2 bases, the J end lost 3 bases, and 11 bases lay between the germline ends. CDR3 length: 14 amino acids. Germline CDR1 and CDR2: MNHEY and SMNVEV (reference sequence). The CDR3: CASSLKGYYYEQYF. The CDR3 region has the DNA TGTGCCAGCAGTTTAAAAGGTTACTACTACGAGCAGTACTTC.

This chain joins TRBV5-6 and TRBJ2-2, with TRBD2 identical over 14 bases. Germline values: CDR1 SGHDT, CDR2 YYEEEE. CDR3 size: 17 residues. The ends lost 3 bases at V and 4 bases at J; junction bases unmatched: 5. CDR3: CASSSLTSGGATGELFF. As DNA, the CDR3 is TGTGCCAGCAGCTCCCTGACTAGCGGGGGGGCCACCGGGGAGCTGTTTTTT.

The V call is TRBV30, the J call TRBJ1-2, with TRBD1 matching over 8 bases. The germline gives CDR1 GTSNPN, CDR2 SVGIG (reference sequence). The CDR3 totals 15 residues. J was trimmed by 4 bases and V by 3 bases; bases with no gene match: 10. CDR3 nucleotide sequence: TGTGCCTGGAGCCCAGGGACAGGCCGCTTCTATGGCTACACCTTC. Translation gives CAWSPGTGRFYGYTF.

CDR3 region: CASSFGQSIRYEQYF. DNA of the CDR3: TGTGCCAGCAGCTTCGGACAGTCCATTCGGTACGAGCAGTACTTC. The chain links TRBV7-2 to TRBJ2-7, with TRBD1 as a possible D gene (6 bases). Per the germline V gene, CDR1 is SGHTA and CDR2 is FQGNSA. This CDR3 is 15 amino acids long. V lost 3 bases, J lost 4 bases, and 16 bases lay in between.

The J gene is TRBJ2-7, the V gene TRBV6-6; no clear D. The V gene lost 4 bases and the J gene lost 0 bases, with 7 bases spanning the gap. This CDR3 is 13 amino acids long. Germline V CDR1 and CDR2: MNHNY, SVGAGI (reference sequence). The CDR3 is CASSFGYSYEQYF. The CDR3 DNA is TGTGCCAGCAGTTTTGGCTACTCCTACGAGCAGTACTTC.

The CDR3 nucleotides read TGTGCCAGCAGCGACCGGGACAGGGGCTACGAGCAGTACTTC. As protein: CASSDRDRGYEQYF. The chain carries TRBV9 and TRBJ2-7; TRBD1 agrees at 10 bases. CDR1 and CDR2 from the germline V gene are SGDLS and YYNGEE. J gave up 3 bases and V 3 bases, and 3 bases lay outside the gene matches. There are 14 residues in the CDR3.